This section outlines one TCR beta chain sequence together with its context. CDR3 length equals 19 residues. In germline, CDR1 is LNHDA, CDR2 SQIVND (reference sequence). The trim removed 5 bases at V and 5 bases at J, leaving 18 bases unmatched. Use of 60 Vbeta and 13 Jbeta primers characterized the PCR. Profiling relied on immunoSEQ multiplex PCR, and the TCRdb table lists in-frame clones only, not all of them. The sample contains more than 110,000 clones, around 82% of which appear only once. The data stem from a study of cytomegalovirus exposure and HLA in healthy donors. Sequencing input: PBMCs. V usage is TRBV19 and J usage is TRBJ2-1; TRBD2 matches 10 bases. This TCR was sampled from a middle-aged man in good health and CMV-seropositive. The CDR3 here is CASSPGLAAFSLRDNEQFF. The CDR3 DNA is TGTGCCAGTAGTCCCGGACTAGCGGCCTTTTCACTGCGAGACAATGAGCAGTTCTTC.